The 28 T cell receptor beta chains in this list originate from one sample, sequenced in a study of T cell repertoires in cytomegalovirus infection (dated by TCRdb to between 2018 and 2020). The treatment or condition tag for this specimen amounts to: in vitro stimulation with specific CMV peptide epitopes to enrich CMV-specific T cells. The antigens for these receptors are not known. Instrument used: Illumina HiSeq 1500. Clones were called with MiXCR by TCRdb after fastp trimmed the public reads at Q25, and only in-frame beta chains were retained. Rows are combined by CDR3 protein, so each entry shows the most common genes and DNA. Within this sample are some 590,000 distinct CDR3 sequences, with around two fifths of them counted one time only. The top ten constitute about 46% of the sample. The source material was cultured PBMCs, sampled from culture after CMV antigen stimulation. The origin of the receptors is a human donor in good health (CMV status not recorded). Some clones in this sample may be carry-over from other donors' samples.

V and J are TRBV27 and TRBJ2-7, with TRBD2 identical over 11 bases. Looked up from germline, CDR1 is MNHEY and CDR2 is SMNVEV (reference sequence). The CDR3 spans 15 residues. Trimming at V came to 5 bases and at J to 0 bases, leaving 3 bases not matched to a gene. CDR3 sequence reads: CASSPSGGPSYEQYF. In nucleotides, the CDR3 is TGTGCCAGCAGTCCTAGCGGGGGGCCCTCCTACGAGCAGTACTTC.

This clonotype was seen a handful of times. The chain is built from TRBV6-6 and TRBJ1-1; D is undetermined. Looked up from germline, CDR1 is MNHNY and CDR2 is SVGAGI (reference sequence). The CDR3 consists of 13 residues. V lost 5 bases and J 7 bases, leaving 14 bases between the germline ends. This CDR3 is CASSQLARSEAFF. The CDR3 bases are TGTGCCAGCAGTCAACTCGCCAGGAGTGAAGCTTTCTTT.

This clonotype was recorded many times. The chain links TRBV6-1 to TRBJ2-1; D unclear. Germline V gene lookup returns CDR1 MNHNS and CDR2 SASEGT. V shed 4 bases and J shed 2 bases, with 9 bases lying between them. The CDR3 runs to 14 residues. CDR3 sequence: CASSGPYTYNEQFF. The DNA of the CDR3 is TGTGCCAGCAGTGGGCCCTATACCTACAATGAGCAGTTCTTC.

V is TRBV12-3 or TRBV12-4 and J is TRBJ1-5, with D perhaps TRBD1 (6 bases). Trimming cost V 3 bases and J 5 bases, with 14 bases left between them. CDR3 length: 15 residues. The CDR3 region is CASSLGGSGDQPQHF. The CDR3 bases are TGTGCCAGCAGTTTGGGGGGCTCGGGTGATCAGCCCCAGCATTTT.

This clonotype was seen many times. This CDR3 is CASSSGQGNQETQYF. Here the CDR3 DNA reads TGTGCCAGCAGCTCCGGACAGGGCAACCAAGAGACCCAGTACTTC. The rearrangement uses TRBV7-2 and TRBJ2-5; 8 bases map to TRBD1. CDR1 is SGHTA, CDR2 FQGNSA, per germline. This CDR3 has 15 amino acids. The ends lost 4 bases at V and 0 bases at J; junction bases unmatched: 4.

The rearrangement links TRBV20-1 to TRBJ2-7; 8 bases line up with TRBD2. V was clipped by 6 bases and J by 3 bases; unmatched bases: 16. The CDR3 sequence is 16 residues long. Germline V gene data show CDR1 as DFQATT and CDR2 as SNEGSKA (reference sequence). For the CDR3, the DNA is TGCAGTGCGTTGGGGGTTCTAGCGGGTGGGGTCTACGAGCAGTACTTC. It translates to CSALGVLAGGVYEQYF.

The chain is built from TRBV7-2 and TRBJ2-3, with TRBD1 matching 8 bases. Germline V CDR1 and CDR2: SGHTA, FQGNSA. This CDR3 spans 16 amino acids. The V and J ends lost 0 bases and 4 bases, in that order; junction bases with no gene match: 6. The CDR3 is CASSLATDRVSDTQYF. The CDR3 bases are TGTGCCAGCAGCTTAGCGACGGACAGGGTGTCAGATACGCAGTATTTT.

The chain couples TRBV6-5 to TRBJ2-7; 11 bases are a match to TRBD1. In germline, CDR1 is MNHEY, CDR2 SVGAGI. The CDR3 consists of 17 residues. The V gene end was trimmed by 6 bases and the J gene end by 6 bases; junction bases not matched to a gene: 16. CDR3 DNA sequence: TGTGCCAGCAGCAGAGGCCCTCCCGGGACAGGGGGTCGCGAGCAGTACTTC. Translating it yields CASSRGPPGTGGREQYF.

The chain recombines TRBV3-1 with TRBJ2-7; a weak D match, TRBD1 (6 bases). CDR3 length equals 13 residues. Germline CDR1 LGHDT, CDR2 YNNKEL (reference sequence). Trimming cost V 6 bases and J 0 bases, with 9 bases left between them. The chain's CDR3 is CASSTGNSYEQYF. In DNA form, the CDR3 reads TGTGCCAGCAGTACAGGGAACTCCTACGAGCAGTACTTC.

In this sample, this clonotype turned up once. The chain couples TRBV9 to TRBJ2-1; D not resolved. CDR3 length equals 15 residues. Germline V gene lookup returns CDR1 SGDLS and CDR2 YYNGEE. The V and J ends lost 0 bases and 0 bases respectively, with 7 bases between them. The CDR3 sequence: CASSVGSTSYNEQFF. CDR3 nucleotides: TGTGCCAGCAGCGTAGGGTCCACCTCCTACAATGAGCAGTTCTTC.

This clonotype has a single count. The rearrangement joins TRBV5-4 to TRBJ2-1; D unresolved. Germline V lookup: CDR1 SGHNT, CDR2 YYREEE (reference sequence). The CDR3 extends over 15 amino acids. V lost 4 bases and J 3 bases, leaving 14 bases between the germline ends. The chain's CDR3 is CASSAWPRVYNEQFF. For the CDR3, the DNA is TGTGCCAGCAGCGCATGGCCTAGAGTCTACAATGAGCAGTTCTTC.

CDR3 sequence reads: CASSQGGFSYEQYF. In DNA form, the CDR3 reads TGTGCCAGCAGCCAAGGGGGATTTTCCTACGAGCAGTACTTC. The rearrangement links TRBV7-9 to TRBJ2-7, with D possibly TRBD1 on 6 matching bases. Trimming left V 5 bases short and J 1 base short, with 12 bases between. Germline V lookup: CDR1 SEHNR, CDR2 FQNEAQ (reference sequence). CDR3 length: 14 residues.

V and J are TRBV29-1 and TRBJ2-7; D remains ambiguous. Deletions cut 7 bases from V and 0 bases from J, with 13 bases between. Germline CDR1 SQVTM, CDR2 ANQGSEA. The CDR3 covers 13 residues. The CDR3: CSAQTSYSYEQYF. The CDR3 DNA is TGCAGCGCCCAGACGTCTTACTCCTACGAGCAGTACTTC.

V usage is TRBV4-1 and J usage is TRBJ2-1, with TRBD2 identical over 11 bases. Germline CDR1 MGHRA, CDR2 YSYEKL. The junction had 11 bases not matched to a gene; V was cut back by 1 base and J by 0 bases. CDR3 length: 20 residues. The CDR3 reads CASSQAPGLAEIHSYNEQFF. Here the CDR3 DNA reads TGCGCCAGCAGCCAAGCCCCGGGACTAGCGGAAATACACTCCTACAATGAGCAGTTCTTC.

This clonotype has a handful of counts. This sequence joins TRBV6-1 and TRBJ2-1; 9 positions agree with TRBD1. V shed 4 bases, J shed 9 bases, and the junction held 4 bases outside the gene matches. This CDR3 is 13 amino acids long. Germline V gene data show CDR1 as MNHNS and CDR2 as SASEGT. Here the CDR3 DNA reads TGTGCCAGCAGTGGACAGGGGGGGTCTGAGCAGTTCTTC. This sequence encodes CASSGQGGSEQFF.

The chain employs TRBV7-2 and TRBJ2-2, with 7 bases identical to TRBD2. The CDR3 has 15 amino acids. CDR1 and CDR2 (germline): SGHTA, FQGNSA. Trimming removed 5 bases from V and 5 bases from J; junction bases left unmatched: 8. The CDR3 nucleotides are TGTGCCAGCAGCGGGCGCGGGAGTGGTACCGGGGAGCTGTTTTTT. Protein: CASSGRGSGTGELFF.

J is TRBJ1-4 and V is TRBV20-1; D ambiguous. V lost 0 bases and J lost 1, with 3 bases in between. Germline assignment: CDR1 DFQATT and CDR2 SNEGSKA (reference sequence). CDR3 length: 13 residues. In nucleotides, the CDR3 is TGCAGTGCTAGAGACAGAACTAATGAAAAACTGTTTTTT. It specifies CSARDRTNEKLFF.

The sample holds many counts of this clonotype. The chain recombines TRBV7-2 with TRBJ2-1; D gene ambiguous. V gave up 2 bases and J gave up 3 bases, with 11 bases separating them. This CDR3 has 15 residues. Germline assignment: CDR1 SGHTA and CDR2 FQGNSA. The CDR3 DNA is TGTGCCAGCAGCTTAATCTCCCCCGGCTACAATGAGCAGTTCTTC. Translation: CASSLISPGYNEQFF.

This clonotype has more than one count but fewer than ten. In DNA form, the CDR3 reads TGCGCCAGCAGTCAAAGGACCGCAGTTGGGGAAAAACTGTTTTTT. Residues: CASSQRTAVGEKLFF. The rearrangement uses TRBV4-3 and TRBJ1-4; D remains unclear. Looked up from germline, CDR1 is LGHNA and CDR2 is YSLEER. V was shortened by 6 bases and J by 8 bases, with 19 bases between the two germline ends. CDR3 size: 15 residues.

This clonotype was seen once. This chain uses TRBV18 with TRBJ2-1, with D unclear. The CDR3 is made up of 12 amino acids. Per germline, CDR1 KGHSH and CDR2 LQKENI. With 3 bases removed from V and 12 bases from J, the gap between germline ends came to 12 bases. For the CDR3, the DNA is TGTGCCAGCTCACCCTACTTATCAGGGCAGTTCTTC. Its protein product is CASSPYLSGQFF.

The rearrangement joins TRBV4-2 to TRBJ2-5; 7 bases fit TRBD1. Unmatched junction bases numbered 14, after V lost 1 base and J lost 9 bases. This CDR3 has 16 residues. Germline V gene sequence: CDR1 LGHNA, CDR2 YNFKEQ. The CDR3 loop is CASSQGGTAKREPQYF. CDR3 DNA: TGTGCCAGCAGCCAAGGGGGGACAGCCAAAAGAGAACCCCAGTACTTC.

The CDR3 DNA follows: TGTGCCAGCAGTATTGGCTCGGCGGGACCGGTGGAGACCCAGTACTTC. Protein: CASSIGSAGPVETQYF. This chain connects TRBV27 to TRBJ2-5, with D possibly TRBD2 on 6 matching bases. Between the trimmed V and J ends, which lost 5 bases and 5 bases, there was a span of 21 bases. This CDR3 contains 16 residues. Germline assignment: CDR1 MNHEY and CDR2 SMNVEV (reference sequence).

The chain couples TRBV6-5 to TRBJ2-7; 7 bases match TRBD1. CDR3 length: 14 residues. With V trimmed by 0 bases and J by 2 bases, 1 base remained unmatched. The V gene's germline CDR1 is MNHEY and CDR2 SVGAGI. The CDR3 DNA is TGTGCCAGCAGTTACTCTACAGGGGCCTACGAGCAGTACTTC. This codes for CASSYSTGAYEQYF.

This chain links TRBV11-2 with TRBJ1-2; D may be TRBD1 (5 bases). CDR1 and CDR2 (germline): SGHAT, FQNNGV. V dropped 3 bases and J dropped 4 bases, with 12 bases sitting between them. The CDR3 extends over 14 amino acids. The CDR3 region has the DNA TGTGCCAGCAGCTTCGACTTGAGGGGCTATGGCTACACCTTC. Protein: CASSFDLRGYGYTF.

This sequence joins TRBV7-2 and TRBJ2-1; perhaps D is TRBD1 or TRBD2 (5 bases each). Trimming shortened V by 5 bases and J by 0 bases, and 14 bases separated the two germline ends. CDR1 is SGHTA, CDR2 FQGNSA, per germline. This CDR3 spans 16 amino acids. In DNA, the CDR3 is TGTGCCAGCAGCGGTCAGGGAGTCATCTCCTACAATGAGCAGTTCTTC. Protein product: CASSGQGVISYNEQFF.

This clonotype turned up a few times. This chain uses TRBV10-3 with TRBJ1-1, with D possibly matching TRBD1 (6 bases). This CDR3 contains 14 residues. Germline V gene sequence: CDR1 ENHRY, CDR2 SYGVKD. Trimming cost V 2 bases and J 0 bases, with 7 bases left between them. CDR3 nucleotide sequence: TGTGCCATCAGTGAGCAGGGGATGAACACTGAAGCTTTCTTT. It specifies CAISEQGMNTEAFF.

The genes are TRBV20-1 and TRBJ2-3, with D unresolved. CDR1 and CDR2 (germline): DFQATT, SNEGSKA (reference sequence). Between the trimmed V and J ends, which lost 3 bases and 3 bases, there was a span of 16 bases. The CDR3 covers 15 residues. CDR3 sequence reads: CSARRPTGVTDTQYF. The CDR3, as DNA: TGCAGTGCTAGGAGGCCCACCGGCGTAACAGATACGCAGTATTTT.

Only a few counts were recorded for this clonotype. This rearrangement joins TRBV7-2 to TRBJ2-7; D not resolved. This CDR3 is 14 amino acids long. The germline V gene has CDR1 SGHTA and CDR2 FQGNSA. V was shortened by 1 base and J by 2 bases, with 9 bases between the two germline ends. The CDR3 is CASSLVPGTYEQYF. In DNA form, the CDR3 reads TGTGCCAGCAGCTTAGTCCCAGGAACCTACGAGCAGTACTTC. Full variable domain (missing parts from reference TRBV7-2 and TRBJ2-7): GAGVSQSPSNKVTEKGKDVELRCDPISGHTALYWYRQSLGQGLEFLIYFQGNSAPDKSGLPSDRFSAERTGGSVSTLTIQRTQQEDSAVYLCASSLVPGTYEQYFGPGTRLTVT.